The 7 T cell receptor beta chains below all came from one sample that was sequenced in a study of cytomegalovirus exposure and HLA in healthy donors. Using immunoSEQ multiplex PCR, the repertoire was profiled, and TCRdb retains in-frame clones only, with some absent. This sample carries under 110,000 clones, 88% of them seen once, and the ten largest clones take about 2%. The sequenced sample was PBMCs. These receptors all come from a young woman in good health and CMV-seropositive.

CDR3 in DNA: TGTGCCAGCAGCCCCGGGACAGATTACGATCAAGAGACCCAGTACTTC. Its translation: CASSPGTDYDQETQYF. The chain recombines TRBV7-9 with TRBJ2-5; 7 bases fit TRBD1. V was clipped by 5 bases and J by 2 bases; unmatched bases: 11. Germline V gene lookup returns CDR1 SEHNR and CDR2 FQNEAQ (reference sequence). There are 16 residues in the CDR3.

This chain joins TRBV18 and TRBJ2-5; D is ambiguous. CDR3 size: 15 residues. Germline V gene lookup returns CDR1 KGHSH and CDR2 LQKENI. V lost 2 bases and J lost 4, with 14 bases in between. The chain's CDR3 is CASSPAEFIRETQYF. In nucleotides, the CDR3 is TGTGCCAGCTCACCAGCGGAGTTCATCCGAGAGACCCAGTACTTC.

The chain combines TRBV5-1 with TRBJ1-1, with TRBD1 matching over 9 bases. The V segment lost 4 bases and the J segment 3 bases; nucleotides outside the gene matches: 13. There are 17 residues in the CDR3. The germline gives CDR1 SGHRS, CDR2 YFSETQ. The chain's CDR3 is CASSEPRQGGKDTEAFF. The CDR3 DNA is TGCGCCAGCAGCGAACCTCGACAGGGGGGAAAGGACACTGAAGCTTTCTTT. Supplemented by reference TRBV5-1 and TRBJ1-1, the full variable domain reads KAGVTQTPRYLIKTRGQQVTLSCSPISGHRSVSWYQQTPGQGLQFLFEYFSETQRNKGNFPGRFSGRQFSNSRSEMNVSTLELGDSALYLCASSEPRQGGKDTEAFFGQGTRLTVV.

V is TRBV23-1 and J is TRBJ1-1; no definite D call. TRBV23-1 is labeled an ORF, and its function is uncertain. Trimming left V 4 bases short and J 2 bases short, with 14 bases between. This CDR3 region has 15 residues. CDR3 residues: CASSLCTLINTEAFF. CDR3 sequence (DNA): TGCGCCAGCAGTCTATGTACATTAATAAACACTGAAGCTTTCTTT.

The V and J genes are TRBV9 and TRBJ2-5, with TRBD2 matching over 7 bases. The J segment lost 1 base and the V segment lost 0 bases, leaving 6 bases of the junction unmatched. The CDR3 is 16 residues long. Germline values: CDR1 SGDLS, CDR2 YYNGEE. Here the CDR3 reads CASSVGRGDLQETQYF. The CDR3 coding sequence is TGTGCCAGCAGCGTAGGTCGGGGGGACCTCCAAGAGACCCAGTACTTC.

This clone was seen only a few times. The rearrangement links TRBV28 to TRBJ2-7, with unresolved D. The CDR3 contains 12 residues. The V end was cut by 2 bases, the J end by 3 bases, with 5 bases between. The germline V gene encodes CDR1 MDHEN and CDR2 SYDVKM. The CDR3 bases are TGTGCCAGCAGTTTACGGAACTACGAGCAGTACGTC. This gives the protein CASSLRNYEQYV.

The V and J genes are TRBV6-1 and TRBJ1-5, with 8 bases lining up with TRBD1. Per the germline V gene, CDR1 is MNHNS and CDR2 is SASEGT. Trimming at V came to 5 bases and at J to 2 bases, leaving 5 bases not matched to a gene. The CDR3 is made up of 15 amino acids. CDR3 DNA: TGTGCCAGCAGTCTTGACAGGGGAGGCAATCAGCCCCAGCATTTT. This sequence encodes CASSLDRGGNQPQHF.